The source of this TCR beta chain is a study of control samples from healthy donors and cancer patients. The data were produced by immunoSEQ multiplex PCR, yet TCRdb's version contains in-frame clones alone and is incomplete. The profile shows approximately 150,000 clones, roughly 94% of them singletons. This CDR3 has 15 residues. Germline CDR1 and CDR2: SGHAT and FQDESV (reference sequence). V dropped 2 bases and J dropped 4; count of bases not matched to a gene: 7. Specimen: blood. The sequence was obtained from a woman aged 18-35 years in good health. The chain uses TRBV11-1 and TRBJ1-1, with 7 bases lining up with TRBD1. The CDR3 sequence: CASSLSDRTITEAFF. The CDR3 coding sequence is TGTGCCAGCAGCTTATCGGACAGGACGATCACTGAAGCTTTCTTT.